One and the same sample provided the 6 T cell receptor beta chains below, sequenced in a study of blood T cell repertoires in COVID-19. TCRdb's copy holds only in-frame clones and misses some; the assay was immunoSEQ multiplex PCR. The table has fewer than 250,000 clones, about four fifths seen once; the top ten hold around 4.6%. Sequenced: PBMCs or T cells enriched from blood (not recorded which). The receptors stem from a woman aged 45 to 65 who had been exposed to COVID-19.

CDR3 residues: CASSERGLYEQYF. For the CDR3, the DNA is TGTGCCAGCAGTGAACGTGGACTCTACGAGCAGTACTTC. The J gene is TRBJ2-7, the V gene TRBV6-1; D possibly corresponds to TRBD2 (5 bases). The CDR3 sequence is 13 residues long. V lost 2 bases, J lost 3 bases, and 8 bases lay in between. Germline CDR1 and CDR2: MNHNS and SASEGT.

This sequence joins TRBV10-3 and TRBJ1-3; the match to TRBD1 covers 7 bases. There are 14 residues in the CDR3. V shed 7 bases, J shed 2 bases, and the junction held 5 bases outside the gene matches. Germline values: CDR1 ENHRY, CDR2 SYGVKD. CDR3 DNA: TGTGCCATCAAGAAAGACAGGGCTGGAAACACCATATATTTT. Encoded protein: CAIKKDRAGNTIYF.

The CDR3 DNA follows: TGCAGTGCTAGTGGCAGGTTCAGCGAAAAACTGTTTTTT. Its translation: CSASGRFSEKLFF. The chain has TRBV20-1 and TRBJ1-4; no firm D call. Germline CDR1 and CDR2: DFQATT and SNEGSKA (reference sequence). V was trimmed by 3 bases and J by 8 bases, leaving 13 bases between them. The CDR3 has 13 amino acids.

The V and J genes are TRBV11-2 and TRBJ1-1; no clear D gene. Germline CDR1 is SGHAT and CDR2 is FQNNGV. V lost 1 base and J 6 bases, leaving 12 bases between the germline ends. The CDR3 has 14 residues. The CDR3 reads CASSLGLGVSEAFF. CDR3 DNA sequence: TGTGCCAGCAGCTTAGGGTTGGGCGTCTCTGAAGCTTTCTTT.

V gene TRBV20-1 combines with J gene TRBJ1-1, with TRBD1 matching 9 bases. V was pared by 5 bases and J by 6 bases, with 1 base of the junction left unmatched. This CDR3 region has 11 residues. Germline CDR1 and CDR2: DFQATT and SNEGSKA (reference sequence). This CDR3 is CSADRGSEAFF. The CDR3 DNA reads TGCAGTGCTGACAGGGGGTCTGAAGCTTTCTTT.

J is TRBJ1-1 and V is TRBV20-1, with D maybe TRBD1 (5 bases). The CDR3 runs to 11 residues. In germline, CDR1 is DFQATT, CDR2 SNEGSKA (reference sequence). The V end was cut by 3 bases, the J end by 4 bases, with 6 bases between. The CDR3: CSASRGTEAFF. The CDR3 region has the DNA TGCAGTGCTAGTAGGGGCACTGAAGCTTTCTTT.